The 10 T cell receptor beta chains below come from one sample, sequenced in a study of human T cells and chemical hapten exposure. TCRdb ran MiXCR on the RACE reads and lists one entry per CDR3 protein. The table shows approximately 97,000 distinct CDR3 sequences, with 25% to 30% occurring only once. The time point denotes: patch test 3, about 24 weeks after DPC sensitization. The treatment: therapeutic diphenylcyclopropenone sensitization with weekly scalp DPC. Sequencing was performed on whole blood, taken in connection with sensitization to the hapten diphenylcyclopropenone (DPC). The receptors originated from a man aged 40-50 years with alopecia areata. Some clones in this sample may be carry-over from other donors' samples.

This clonotype has just a few counts. In nucleotides, the CDR3 is TGCAGTGCTCACGGACTAGCGGCGATCTCCTACGAGCAGTACTTC. It yields the protein CSAHGLAAISYEQYF. The chain is built from TRBV20-1 and TRBJ2-7, with TRBD2 identical over 10 bases. Germline V gene sequence: CDR1 DFQATT, CDR2 SNEGSKA (reference sequence). The V gene end was trimmed by 5 bases and the J gene end by 0 bases; junction bases not matched to a gene: 7. This CDR3 has 15 residues.

This clonotype turned up a few times. This chain joins TRBV12-3 or TRBV12-4 and TRBJ1-4; D gene unclear. The CDR3 runs to 13 residues. The germline V and J ends were trimmed by 7 bases and 5 bases, with 11 bases remaining between them. This CDR3 is CASNSPGNEKLFF. CDR3 in DNA: TGTGCCAGCAATAGCCCCGGGAATGAAAAACTGTTTTTT.

This chain joins TRBV30 and TRBJ2-3; tentatively, D is TRBD1 or TRBD2 (5 bases each). The CDR3 is 11 residues long. CDR1 GTSNPN and CDR2 SVGIG come from the germline V gene (reference sequence). Trimming cost V 3 bases and J 7 bases, with 8 bases left between them. CDR3 coding DNA: TGTGCCTGGAGATGGGGGAATACGCAGTATTTT. Translated: CAWRWGNTQYF.

This clonotype was seen only a few times. The chain uses TRBV25-1 and TRBJ1-6; TRBD1 might be the D (5 bases). Germline-derived CDR1 and CDR2 are MGHDK and SYGVNS. The CDR3 covers 13 residues. V lost 6 bases and J lost 7, with 10 bases in between. CDR3 in DNA: TGTGCCAGCAGCGCGACAGAGAATTCACCCCTCCACTTT. Translation: CASSATENSPLHF. The variable domain in full, completed from reference TRBV25-1 and TRBJ1-6, reads EADIYQTPRYLVIGTGKKITLECSQTMGHDKMYWYQQDPGMELHLIHYSYGVNSTEKGDLSSESTVSRIRTEHFPLTLESARPSHTSQYLCASSATENSPLHFGNGTRLTVT.

V and J are TRBV28 and TRBJ2-5; D is uncertain. The germline CDR1 and CDR2 sequences are MDHEN and SYDVKM. Trimming removed 3 bases from V and 5 bases from J, with 4 bases in between. The CDR3 runs 11 residues. The CDR3 coding sequence is TGTGCCAGCAGTTTGTATGAGACCCAGTACTTC. It encodes CASSLYETQYF.

The table lists this clonotype with a few counts. This chain joins TRBV5-6 and TRBJ1-5; 10 bases match TRBD1. Germline-derived CDR1 and CDR2 are SGHDT and YYEEEE. This CDR3 spans 15 amino acids. Germline trimming cut 6 bases from V and 2 bases from J; bases unmatched to any gene: 5. CDR3 sequence: CASTTGGEGNQPQHF. As DNA, the CDR3 is TGTGCCAGCACGACAGGGGGCGAGGGCAATCAGCCCCAGCATTTT.

The chain uses TRBV20-1 and TRBJ2-2, with 9 bases identical to TRBD1. The length of the CDR3 is 16 residues. Germline CDR1 is DFQATT and CDR2 is SNEGSKA (reference sequence). Trimming took 2 bases from V and 2 from J; bases not matched to a gene: 6. CDR3 sequence: CSARLAGQGNTGELFF. In DNA form, the CDR3 reads TGCAGTGCTAGATTGGCGGGACAGGGAAACACCGGGGAGCTGTTTTTT.

In its sample, this clonotype was seen a few times. This chain connects TRBV6-5 to TRBJ2-5, with D unresolved. Germline values: CDR1 MNHEY, CDR2 SVGAGI. This CDR3 spans 13 amino acids. V lost 7 bases and J 7 bases, leaving 16 bases between the germline ends. CDR3 sequence: CASTKNSKGTQYF. The CDR3, as DNA: TGTGCCAGCACCAAGAATAGTAAGGGGACCCAGTACTTC.

There are many counts of this clonotype. This chain connects TRBV12-3 or TRBV12-4 to TRBJ2-6, with 9 bases aligning to TRBD1. Germline trimming cut 4 bases from V and 4 bases from J; bases unmatched to any gene: 5. This CDR3 contains 16 residues. CDR3 in amino acids: CASSSNRGPGANVLTF. CDR3 nucleotide sequence: TGTGCCAGCAGTTCCAACAGGGGGCCAGGGGCCAACGTCCTGACTTTC.

This clonotype was counted between two and nine times. J is TRBJ2-3 and V is TRBV13; 8 bases are a match to TRBD2. The CDR3 is made up of 15 amino acids. Germline V gives CDR1 PRHDT, CDR2 FYEKMQ (reference sequence). V was pared by 5 bases and J by 7 bases, with 11 bases of the junction left unmatched. CDR3 sequence (DNA): TGTGCCAGCAGCCCCAGCGGGAGTACCTTATATACGCAGTATTTT. It translates to CASSPSGSTLYTQYF.